A single sample gave rise to the 8 T cell receptor beta chains below, sequenced in a study of T cell responses to AZD1222 COVID-19 vaccine. Assay used: immunoSEQ multiplex PCR; TCRdb lists only in-frame clones, some missing. The sample holds about 150,000 clones, roughly 90% seen once. The source material was peripheral blood, sampled 28 days after the second AZD1222 dose. These receptor sequences come from an adult who received the AZD1222 COVID-19 vaccine.

The V and J genes are TRBV24-1 and TRBJ2-7, with unresolved D. V dropped 4 bases and J dropped 3 bases, with 9 bases sitting between them. The CDR3 is 13 residues long. Looked up from germline, CDR1 is KGHDR and CDR2 is SFDVKD. The CDR3 DNA sequence: TGTGCCACCAGTGACCATAACAGCTACGAGCAGTACTTC. It is translated as CATSDHNSYEQYF.

This clone was seen only a few times. The rearrangement uses TRBV9 and TRBJ1-4, with D maybe TRBD1 (5 bases). Germline loops: CDR1 SGDLS, CDR2 YYNGEE. Trimming left V 2 bases short and J 8 bases short, with 13 bases between. The length of the CDR3 is 14 residues. In DNA, the CDR3 is TGTGCCAGCAGCGTCGGTGGGGGTCGGGAAAAACTGTTTTTT. Protein product: CASSVGGGREKLFF.

The chain's CDR3 is CASSPAWDDSETQYF. In nucleotides, the CDR3 is TGTGCCAGCAGCCCCGCCTGGGATGATTCGGAGACCCAGTACTTC. The chain is built from TRBV7-8 and TRBJ2-5; the D is unclear. CDR1 SGHVS and CDR2 FQNEAQ come from the germline V gene. Trimming removed 5 bases at V and 5 bases at J, with 18 bases between. The CDR3 length is 15 residues.

V is TRBV5-6 and J is TRBJ1-5; D ambiguous. The V gene lost 0 bases and the J gene lost 2 bases, with 15 bases spanning the gap. The CDR3 consists of 17 residues. Germline V lookup: CDR1 SGHDT, CDR2 YYEEEE. The CDR3 DNA reads TGTGCCAGCAGCTTGGGTCCTTCTAAGGGTGGCAATCAGCCCCAGCATTTT. The encoded protein is CASSLGPSKGGNQPQHF.

V usage is TRBV24-1 and J usage is TRBJ2-1; D is unresolved. From germline, CDR1 is KGHDR and CDR2 SFDVKD. With 5 bases removed from V and 0 bases from J, the gap between germline ends came to 10 bases. The CDR3 is made up of 15 amino acids. In DNA, the CDR3 is TGTGCCACCAGTGTGGGCAGTAGCTCCTACAATGAGCAGTTCTTC. The encoded protein is CATSVGSSSYNEQFF.

This clone occurred once. The J gene is TRBJ2-3, the V gene TRBV4-3, with D possibly matching TRBD1 (5 bases). V lost 0 bases and J 0 bases, leaving 19 bases between the germline ends. The CDR3 runs to 19 residues. In germline, CDR1 is LGHNA, CDR2 YSLEER. DNA for the CDR3: TGCGCCAGCAGCCAAGACTACTGGGGCGGAACCACTAGCACAGATACGCAGTATTTT. Translating gives CASSQDYWGGTTSTDTQYF.

V and J are TRBV3-1 (or the pseudogene TRBV3-2) and TRBJ2-2, with 8 positions matching TRBD2. This CDR3 contains 16 residues. Trimming cost V 5 bases and J 6 bases; bases outside gene matches: 11. Germline-derived CDR1 and CDR2 are LGHDT and YNNKEL (reference sequence). CDR3 loop: CASSEISGMFAGELFF. CDR3 bases: TGTGCCAGCAGCGAAATTAGCGGGATGTTCGCCGGGGAGCTGTTTTTT.

The chain employs TRBV28 and TRBJ2-1; a weak D match, TRBD2 (5 bases). Trimming pared 4 bases from V and 6 bases from J, leaving 16 bases between. Germline V gene data show CDR1 as MDHEN and CDR2 as SYDVKM. This CDR3 is 15 amino acids long. CDR3 amino acids: CASSSKKGGLNEQFF. The CDR3 DNA sequence: TGTGCCAGCAGTTCCAAGAAGGGCGGACTCAATGAGCAGTTCTTC.